What follows describes a single TCR beta chain. Its antigen is currently unknown. This specimen belongs to a study of OX40 agonist ivuxolimab in advanced cancers. The study's findings and limits: More expanded clones were seen, on average, in CD8+ T cells than in CD4+.

TCRdb keeps only in-frame clones here, not all; method: immunoSEQ multiplex PCR. The sample records tens of thousands of clones, 85% to 90% being singletons. This TCR was recovered from an adult with an advanced solid tumor such as melanoma, head and neck, liver or kidney cancer. Specimen: CD4+ or CD8+ T cells sorted from blood, collected in a trial of the OX40 agonist ivuxolimab.

The CDR3 sequence: CASSLSGDDTEAFF. The CDR3 DNA is TGTGCCAGCAGCTTATCAGGAGATGACACTGAAGCTTTCTTT. This chain connects TRBV7-9 to TRBJ1-1; D is ambiguous. The germline V gene has CDR1 SEHNR and CDR2 FQNEAQ (reference sequence). The V and J ends lost 2 bases and 3 bases respectively, with 10 bases between them. The CDR3 sequence is 14 residues long.